A selection of T cell receptor beta chains follows, all from one sample in a study of blood T cell repertoires in COVID-19. Produced via immunoSEQ multiplex PCR; TCRdb's table is partial and in-frame only. This repertoire shows about 370,000 clones, approximately 87% found once; its top ten account for 10%. The sequenced material came from peripheral blood. The source is a woman aged 25 to 39 with COVID-19, enrolled during active disease. The CDR3 runs from the conserved cysteine through the conserved F or W. D genes are given only for firm matches. The size field is filled for only some rows; it gives once, few, many or a size class.

j_gene | d_gene | v_gene | abundance | CDR3aa | CDR3nt
TRBJ2-5 | - | TRBV25-1 | - | CASSVWGDVTQYF | TGTGCCAGCAGTGTCTGGGGGGATGTGACCCAGTACTTC
TRBJ1-5 | TRBD1 | TRBV7-9 | few | CASSQGGRGQPQHF | TGTGCCAGCAGCCAGGGGGGCCGGGGGCAGCCCCAGCATTTT
TRBJ1-1 | - | TRBV7-9 | - | CASSLGRTEAFF | TGTGCCAGCAGCTTGGGGAGGACCGAAGCTTTCTTT
TRBJ2-5 | - | TRBV29-1 | - | CSVEDRGKDETQYF | TGCAGCGTTGAAGATAGAGGGAAGGACGAGACCCAGTACTTC
TRBJ2-5 | - | TRBV6-5 | - | CASSKTGETQYF | TGTGCCAGCAGTAAGACAGGAGAGACCCAGTACTTC
TRBJ2-5 | - | TRBV5-6 | - | CASSSLLGGQTQYF | TGTGCCAGCAGCTCGCTTTTGGGTGGGCAGACCCAGTACTTC
TRBJ2-7 | - | TRBV5-4 | - | CASSLGRPASDEQYF | TGTGCCAGCAGCTTGGGGCGGCCCGCCTCTGACGAGCAGTACTTC
TRBJ2-1 | - | TRBV24-1 | - | CATSEEGSYNEQFF | TGTGCCACCAGTGAGGAGGGTTCCTACAATGAGCAGTTCTTC
TRBJ2-1 | TRBD2 | TRBV5-4 | - | CASSGSGTSALNEQFF | TGTGCCAGCAGCGGGTCCGGGACTAGCGCCCTGAATGAGCAGTTCTTC
TRBJ2-7 | TRBD2 | TRBV28 | - | CASTSGRIYEQYF | TGTGCCAGCACCAGCGGGAGAATATACGAGCAGTACTTC
TRBJ2-1 | TRBD2 | TRBV7-2 | - | CASSHGGGNEQFF | TGTGCCAGCAGCCACGGGGGAGGGAATGAGCAGTTCTTC
TRBJ2-7 | - | TRBV30 | - | CAWSVMTGPYEQYF | TGTGCCTGGAGTGTAATGACAGGCCCCTACGAGCAGTACTTC
TRBJ2-1 | - | TRBV19 | - | CASNRDLSSYNEQFF | TGTGCCAGTAACCGGGACTTGAGCTCCTACAATGAGCAGTTCTTC
TRBJ2-5 | - | TRBV28 | - | CASSPGTYQETQYF | TGTGCCAGCAGCCCCGGGACTTACCAAGAGACCCAGTACTTC
TRBJ1-2 | - | TRBV7-9 | - | CASSTWTVTNYGYTF | TGTGCCAGCAGCACCTGGACAGTTACTAACTATGGCTACACCTTC
TRBJ1-5 | - | TRBV19 | - | CASSIAPHSNQPQHF | TGTGCCAGTAGTATAGCCCCACATAGCAATCAGCCCCAGCATTTT
TRBJ2-7 | - | TRBV11-2 | - | CATSEGPYEQYF | TGTGCCACCTCGGAGGGCCCCTACGAGCAGTACTTC
TRBJ1-6 | TRBD1 | TRBV30 | few | CAWSGDRSGPLHF | TGTGCCTGGAGTGGGGACAGATCTGGACCCCTCCACTTT
TRBJ2-1 | TRBD2 | TRBV5-5 | - | CASSSDAVLAGGYNEQFF | TGTGCCAGCAGCTCCGACGCGGTTCTAGCGGGAGGTTACAATGAGCAGTTCTTC
TRBJ2-3 | - | TRBV2 | - | CASSGHSTDTQYF | TGTGCCAGCAGTGGACACAGCACAGATACGCAGTATTTT
TRBJ1-4 | TRBD1 | TRBV7-9 | once | CASSAGTGVTEKLFF | TGTGCCAGCAGCGCCGGGACAGGGGTTACTGAAAAACTGTTTTTT
TRBJ1-5 | - | TRBV24-1 | - | CATSDRSNQPQHF | TGTGCCACCAGTGATCGGAGCAATCAGCCCCAGCATTTT
TRBJ1-4 | TRBD1 | TRBV9 | - | CASSLSQGATNEKLFF | TGTGCCAGCAGCCTGAGTCAGGGGGCGACTAATGAAAAACTGTTTTTT
TRBJ1-2 | TRBD1 | TRBV30 | - | CACYRDRAQNYGYTF | TGTGCCTGTTACCGGGACAGGGCTCAAAACTATGGCTACACCTTC
TRBJ1-2 | - | TRBV19 | - | CASSLQAPSYGYTF | TGTGCCAGTAGTCTCCAGGCCCCATCGTATGGCTACACCTTC
TRBJ2-2 | - | TRBV5-8 | - | CASSLDRGGGELFF | TGTGCCAGCAGCTTGGATAGGGGAGGCGGGGAGCTGTTTTTT
TRBJ2-7 | TRBD2 | TRBV9 | - | CASSPTSGARYEQYF | TGTGCCAGCAGCCCGACTAGCGGGGCCCGCTACGAGCAGTACTTC
TRBJ2-3 | TRBD2 | TRBV29-1 | - | CSVEEGLAGPTDTQYF | TGCAGCGTTGAAGAGGGACTAGCGGGACCCACAGATACGCAGTATTTT
TRBJ2-2 | TRBD2 | TRBV10-1 | few | CASSEVSGRESAGELFF | TGCGCCAGCAGTGAAGTTAGCGGGCGGGAGAGCGCCGGGGAGCTGTTTTTT
TRBJ2-5 | - | TRBV9 | - | CASSVEVGGGPGETQYF | TGTGCCAGCAGCGTAGAGGTTGGGGGAGGCCCGGGGGAGACCCAGTACTTC
TRBJ2-7 | - | TRBV4-1 | - | CASSQREEGYEQYF | TGCGCCAGCAGCCAAAGGGAGGAGGGCTACGAGCAGTACTTC
TRBJ2-5 | - | TRBV2 | - | CASSGADQETQYF | TGTGCCAGCAGTGGGGCAGACCAAGAGACCCAGTACTTC